Following are 23 T cell receptor beta chains from one sample sequenced in a study of T cell repertoires in cytomegalovirus infection. TCRdb analysed the reads with MiXCR anew, one entry per CDR3 protein. The sample lists hundreds of thousands of distinct CDR3 sequences, about 39% occurring once. No cognate antigen is known for these TCRs. The sample in question was cultured PBMCs, obtained from culture after CMV antigen stimulation. The receptors come from a human donor in good health (CMV status not recorded). Some clones in this sample may be carry-over from other donors' samples.

This clonotype was detected only a few times. V and J are TRBV7-2 and TRBJ2-3; possibly TRBD2 for D (7 bases). The germline CDR1 and CDR2 sequences are SGHTA and FQGNSA. The CDR3 extends over 17 amino acids. Deletions cut 5 bases from V and 0 bases from J, with 18 bases between. CDR3 coding DNA: TGTGCCAGCAGCGGGAGGGGGGGAGTCTCTAGCACAGATACGCAGTATTTT. Translating gives CASSGRGGVSSTDTQYF.

V and J are TRBV5-5 and TRBJ2-7; possible D gene TRBD2, 6 bases. V gave up 4 bases and J gave up 3 bases, with 8 bases separating them. The CDR3 consists of 12 residues. The V gene's germline CDR1 is SGHKS and CDR2 YYEKEE (reference sequence). The CDR3 loop is CASSTDYYEQYF. The CDR3 nucleotides are TGTGCCAGCAGCACGGACTACTACGAGCAGTACTTC.

This clonotype was recorded a few times. The V gene is TRBV6-5, the J gene TRBJ2-2; 8 bases agree with TRBD2. This CDR3 has 16 residues. The germline V gene encodes CDR1 MNHEY and CDR2 SVGAGI. V lost 6 bases, J lost 4 bases, and 10 bases stayed unmatched. The CDR3 DNA follows: TGTGCCAGCAGCCCTACACCGGGGGGGCCCACCGGGGAGCTGTTTTTT. Its protein product is CASSPTPGGPTGELFF.

The V gene is TRBV7-2, the J gene TRBJ1-6, with unresolved D. V gave up 6 bases and J gave up 7 bases, with 13 bases separating them. This CDR3 region has 14 residues. Germline V gene sequence: CDR1 SGHTA, CDR2 FQGNSA. CDR3: CASRPVRLNSPLHF. In DNA form, the CDR3 reads TGTGCCAGCAGACCCGTCAGGCTAAATTCACCCCTCCACTTT.

This clonotype was observed a few times. The chain links TRBV6-2 or TRBV6-3 to TRBJ2-5; 12 bases agree with TRBD2. The germline V gene encodes CDR1 MNHEY and CDR2 SVGEGT. This CDR3 has 18 amino acids. With V trimmed by 2 bases and J by 2 bases, 9 bases remained unmatched. In DNA form, the CDR3 reads TGTGCCAGCAGTTACCCGCCCGGGACTAGCGGGCAACAAGAGACCCAGTACTTC. Its protein product is CASSYPPGTSGQQETQYF.

Only a few counts were recorded for this clonotype. The CDR3 reads CASSATAGVQETQYF. The CDR3 region has the DNA TGTGCCAGCAGTGCAACCGCGGGGGTCCAAGAGACCCAGTACTTC. The chain joins TRBV4-2 to TRBJ2-5; 7 bases fit TRBD2. CDR3 length: 15 amino acids. Germline CDR1 reads LGHNA; CDR2 reads YNFKEQ. After removal of 6 bases from V and 1 base from J, the junction contained 8 bases not matched to a gene.

This chain joins TRBV6-5 and TRBJ1-3; D gene ambiguous. Germline V gene lookup returns CDR1 MNHEY and CDR2 SVGAGI. Trimming removed 6 bases from V and 7 bases from J, with 7 bases in between. The CDR3 contains 11 residues. CDR3 DNA sequence: TGTGCCAGCAGGTGGTACAACACCATATATTTT. It yields the protein CASRWYNTIYF.

Notes on this clonotype: Relative to the germline gene, one junction end is altered; a read error may explain this. This rearrangement joins TRBV7-2 to TRBJ1-2, with 8 bases aligning to TRBD1. The CDR3 contains 11 residues. Germline loops: CDR1 SGHTA, CDR2 FQGNSA. CDR3 region: CASSYSGTGDF. CDR3 in DNA: TGTGCCAGCAGCTACTCCGGGACAGGAGACTTC.

This clonotype appeared a few times. The chain uses TRBV10-3 and TRBJ1-2; D is possibly TRBD1 (6 bases). The CDR3 extends over 15 amino acids. V dropped 5 bases and J dropped 6 bases, with 19 bases sitting between them. Germline assignment: CDR1 ENHRY and CDR2 SYGVKD. The CDR3 sequence is CAISRERGAQDGYTF. The CDR3 DNA sequence: TGTGCCATCAGTCGAGAAAGGGGGGCACAAGATGGCTACACCTTC.

This clonotype was detected only a few times. The chain combines TRBV6-1 with TRBJ2-3; D gene ambiguous. Trimming cost V 2 bases and J 9 bases, with 12 bases left between them. The CDR3 sequence is 13 residues long. CDR1 and CDR2 (germline): MNHNS, SASEGT. This CDR3 reads CASSERRIYTQYF. The CDR3, as DNA: TGTGCCAGCAGTGAAAGGCGGATTTACACGCAGTATTTT.

This chain links TRBV28 with TRBJ1-2; 7 bases are a match to TRBD1. J gave up 8 bases and V 6 bases, and 6 bases lay outside the gene matches. Germline values: CDR1 MDHEN, CDR2 SYDVKM. CDR3 size: 12 residues. This CDR3 reads CASRGTAPGYTF. The CDR3 nucleotides read TGTGCCAGCAGGGGGACAGCCCCCGGCTACACCTTC.

The chain combines TRBV19 with TRBJ2-7, with D possibly TRBD1 on 6 matching bases. CDR3 length equals 15 residues. Germline V gene lookup returns CDR1 LNHDA and CDR2 SQIVND (reference sequence). The V and J ends lost 4 bases and 0 bases respectively, with 13 bases between them. This chain's CDR3 is CASSTLRQDSYEQYF. The CDR3 DNA sequence: TGTGCCAGTAGTACTTTAAGACAGGACTCCTACGAGCAGTACTTC.

This clonotype was seen a handful of times. V gene TRBV4-3 combines with J gene TRBJ2-7; weak D call: TRBD2 (5 bases). CDR1 LGHNA and CDR2 YSLEER come from the germline V gene. V lost 0 bases and J 0 bases, leaving 12 bases between the germline ends. The length of the CDR3 is 16 residues. The CDR3, as DNA: TGCGCCAGCAGCCAAGATTTGCTAGGGAGCTCCTACGAGCAGTACTTC. This translates into CASSQDLLGSSYEQYF.

The rearrangement links TRBV19 to TRBJ2-5; tentative D call: TRBD1 (6 bases). The CDR3 is 16 residues long. The V and J ends lost 2 bases and 5 bases respectively, with 18 bases between them. Germline V gene sequence: CDR1 LNHDA, CDR2 SQIVND (reference sequence). CDR3 region: CASSINRGGRGETQYF. The CDR3 nucleotides read TGTGCCAGTAGTATAAACCGAGGGGGAAGGGGGGAGACCCAGTACTTC.

This chain links TRBV7-2 with TRBJ1-2; D possibly corresponds to TRBD1 (5 bases). CDR1 and CDR2 from the germline V gene are SGHTA and FQGNSA. V lost 6 bases to trimming and J lost 4 bases, with 18 bases between them. CDR3 length: 15 amino acids. CDR3 nucleotides: TGTGCCAGCAGTCGGCCGGGACCCCAGGGCTATGGCTACACCTTC. Its protein is CASSRPGPQGYGYTF. The entire variable domain, with the rest obtained from reference TRBV7-2 and TRBJ1-2, is as follows: GAGVSQSPSNKVTEKGKDVELRCDPISGHTALYWYRQSLGQGLEFLIYFQGNSAPDKSGLPSDRFSAERTGGSVSTLTIQRTQQEDSAVYLCASSRPGPQGYGYTFGSGTRLTVV.

The count of this clonotype is one. This sequence joins TRBV19 and TRBJ1-1; a weak D match, TRBD1 (5 bases). The CDR3 has 15 amino acids. V shed 4 bases and J shed 0 bases, with 12 bases lying between them. Germline CDR1 is LNHDA and CDR2 is SQIVND (reference sequence). DNA for the CDR3: TGTGCCAGTAGTAGGGAGGGGACGGTGAACACTGAAGCTTTCTTT. This translates into CASSREGTVNTEAFF.

J is TRBJ1-3 and V is TRBV7-6; 8 nucleotides line up with TRBD1. V lost 5 bases to trimming and J lost 6 bases; unmatched junction nucleotides: 3. CDR3 length equals 13 residues. Looked up from germline, CDR1 is SGHVS and CDR2 is FNYEAQ. The CDR3 nucleotides read TGTGCCAGCAGCGCAGGGGGCGAAAACACCATATATTTT. Amino acids: CASSAGGENTIYF.

The chain links TRBV6-2 or TRBV6-3 to TRBJ2-4; TRBD1 agrees at 7 bases. From germline, CDR1 is MNHEY and CDR2 SVGEGT. The length of the CDR3 is 16 residues. V dropped 6 bases and J dropped 4; count of bases not matched to a gene: 12. The CDR3 loop reads CASSPTTLTGKNIQYF. In DNA, the CDR3 is TGTGCCAGCAGCCCTACGACGTTGACAGGGAAAAACATTCAGTACTTC.

This clonotype was picked up many times. The rearrangement joins TRBV7-2 to TRBJ1-6; D is perhaps TRBD1 (6 bases). V gave up 5 bases and J gave up 10 bases, with 18 bases separating them. Per germline, CDR1 SGHTA and CDR2 FQGNSA. The length of the CDR3 is 15 residues. CDR3 nucleotides: TGTGCCAGCAGCGCCGGGACACCAGGTTCCTCACCCCTCCACTTT. This gives the protein CASSAGTPGSSPLHF.

The chain combines TRBV28 with TRBJ2-1; D remains unclear. V gave up 5 bases and J gave up 10 bases, with 12 bases separating them. This CDR3 region has 12 residues. In germline, CDR1 is MDHEN, CDR2 SYDVKM. The CDR3 is CASSRLRDEQFF. The DNA of the CDR3 is TGTGCCAGCAGTCGCCTTAGAGACGAGCAGTTCTTC.

The chain employs TRBV6-6 and TRBJ2-7; 7 bases line up with TRBD1. Germline assignment: CDR1 MNHNY and CDR2 SVGAGI (reference sequence). J lost 6 bases, V lost 2 bases, and 4 bases had no gene match. The CDR3 length is 13 residues. CDR3 amino acids: CASSYTNRGEQYF. The CDR3 DNA follows: TGTGCCAGCAGTTACACGAACAGGGGCGAGCAGTACTTC.

The J gene is TRBJ2-2, the V gene TRBV10-2; TRBD2 matches at 10 bases. V was pared by 7 bases and J by 3 bases, with 5 bases of the junction left unmatched. CDR1 is WSHSY, CDR2 SAAADI, per germline. The CDR3 is made up of 15 amino acids. The CDR3 here is CASTPSGGYTGELFF. CDR3 nucleotides: TGCGCCAGCACCCCTAGCGGGGGCTACACCGGGGAGCTGTTTTTT.

The CDR3 sequence: CSARGSGGASEQYF. The CDR3 DNA reads as TGCAGTGCTAGAGGGTCAGGGGGCGCGTCCGAGCAGTACTTC. The chain joins TRBV20-1 to TRBJ2-7; 8 positions match TRBD1. The CDR3 has 14 residues. CDR1 is DFQATT, CDR2 SNEGSKA, per germline (reference sequence). J lost 6 bases, V lost 1 base, and 8 bases had no gene match.